The rows below give T cell receptor beta chains drawn from one sample of a study of blood T cells in healthy people across ages. Each CDR3 protein is one row after TCRdb ran MiXCR on the 5' RACE reads. The sample gives roughly 1 million distinct CDR3 sequences, 20% to 25% of which show up once; 0.65% to 0.75% is in the top ten. These data were also reused for a study on T cells of mothers and their children.

The specimen sequenced was blood. The origin of the receptors is a girl aged 2-15 years in good health. Both conserved end residues are part of each CDR3. D genes are given only for firm matches. Where a row states a size, it is once, few, many or the class of an expanded clone; other rows omit it.

d_call clone_size v_call cdr3_aa
- - TRBV28 CASSSPSDGEQFF
TRBD2 - TRBV5-1 CASRSGGSSYNEQFF
- few TRBV4-2 CASSQGNLATDTQYF
TRBD1 - TRBV5-6 CASSWGYRGSYEQYF
- many TRBV7-9 CASSLGEGTEAFF
- - TRBV6-5 CASSYTRVDGYTF
- many TRBV12-3/TRBV12-4 CASSLTGINEQFF
- few TRBV4-1 CASSQTYYEQFF
- few TRBV20-1 CSAREQSLEETQYF
TRBD1 - TRBV6-2/TRBV6-3 CASRTGIPTYEQYF
TRBD1 few TRBV7-7 CASSSSAGGETQYF
TRBD1 - TRBV7-9 CASSLVPSPGDRVHEQFF
TRBD1 few TRBV28 CASTRGGTRTEAFF
- once TRBV20-1 CSATVETQYF
- - TRBV6-5 CASSYNVPIGELFF
- - TRBV6-2/TRBV6-3 CASSNGSPLHF
- many TRBV29-1 CSVGEVAKNIQYF
- - TRBV6-2/TRBV6-3 CASSYSNHEQYF
- - TRBV7-9 CASRTGDLGYEQYF
- - TRBV12-3/TRBV12-4 CASSGREGNEKLFF
- - TRBV20-1 CSSRPYQETRYF
TRBD1 few TRBV20-1 CSATSLGQGGEQYF
- few TRBV4-2 CASSQDRLGGNTEAFF
TRBD1 - TRBV12-5 CASGVGQGRSPLHF
- few TRBV20-1 CSVRQFDIQYF
- few TRBV7-8 CASSIGVVGMNTEAFF
- once TRBV7-2 CASSLEAQGTQYF
- - TRBV5-4 CASSNSGRNSPLHF
TRBD1 once TRBV7-9 CATRDRGDGEQYF
TRBD1 - TRBV7-7 CASSFQTGDETQYF
- - TRBV6-2/TRBV6-3 CASRGTREGEKLFF
- - TRBV29-1 CSALDLADTQYF
- - TRBV20-1 CSASNGGATETQYF
- - TRBV10-3 CAISDGGETQYF
- - TRBV11-2 CASSSLGYQFRHEQYF
- many TRBV12-3/TRBV12-4 CASSFEGEKLFF
- - TRBV12-3/TRBV12-4 CASSGDFSYEQYF
- - TRBV28 CASSQQGYTF
TRBD1 - TRBV12-3/TRBV12-4 CANSLGTGVYEQYF
- - TRBV4-3 CASSQDLAGANTYEQYF
TRBD1 - TRBV12-3/TRBV12-4 CASSPDRDIHGYTF
- - TRBV20-1 CSARKLLMGMDTEAFF
- few TRBV11-2 CASSLGPQYF
- few TRBV7-2 CASSPRGRAGELFF
- many TRBV24-1 CATSETGTTSNTGELFF
- few TRBV27 CAIHRELKAIQYF
- - TRBV20-1 CSARLPGHYYGYTF
TRBD1 - TRBV7-9 CASSFQGGSRGYGYTF
- - TRBV7-6 CASSLERGGTGELFF
TRBD1 - TRBV7-2 CASSLAGTGWSKNIQYF
TRBD2 - TRBV29-1 CSVASGSHNEQFF
- - TRBV6-6 CAGYREPYGYTF
TRBD2 - TRBV3-1 CASSQDGLAGGTDTQYF
- - TRBV29-1 CSVEDGGREAETQYF
- once TRBV28 CASSMGAAYEQYF
- few TRBV27 CASSFTGYTGELFF